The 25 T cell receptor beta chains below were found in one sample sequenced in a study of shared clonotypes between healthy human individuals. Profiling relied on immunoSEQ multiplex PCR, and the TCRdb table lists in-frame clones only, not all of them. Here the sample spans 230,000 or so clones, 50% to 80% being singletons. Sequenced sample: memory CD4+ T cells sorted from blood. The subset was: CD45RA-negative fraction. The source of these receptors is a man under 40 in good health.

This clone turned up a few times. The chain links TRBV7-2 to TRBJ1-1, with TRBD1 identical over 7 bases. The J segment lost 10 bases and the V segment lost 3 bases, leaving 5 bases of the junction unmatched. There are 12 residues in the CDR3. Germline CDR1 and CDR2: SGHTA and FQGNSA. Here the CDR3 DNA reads TGTGCCAGCAGCTTCACCCAGGGGGGAGCTTTCTTT. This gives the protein CASSFTQGGAFF.

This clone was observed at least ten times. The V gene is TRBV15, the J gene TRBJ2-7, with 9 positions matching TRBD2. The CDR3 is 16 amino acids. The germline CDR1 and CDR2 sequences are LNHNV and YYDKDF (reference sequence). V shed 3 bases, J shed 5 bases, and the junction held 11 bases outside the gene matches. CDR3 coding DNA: TGTGCCACCAGCAGTTCCCGCGGGCTAGCGGGAAACGAGCAGTACTTC. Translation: CATSSSRGLAGNEQYF.

CDR3 sequence: CASSLVGFTGELFF. Here the CDR3 DNA reads TGCGCCAGCAGCTTGGTGGGGTTTACCGGGGAGCTGTTTTTT. The rearrangement joins TRBV5-1 to TRBJ2-2; no clear D gene. The CDR3 sequence is 14 residues long. Per the germline V gene, CDR1 is SGHRS and CDR2 is YFSETQ. V was trimmed by 0 bases and J by 5 bases, leaving 8 bases between them.

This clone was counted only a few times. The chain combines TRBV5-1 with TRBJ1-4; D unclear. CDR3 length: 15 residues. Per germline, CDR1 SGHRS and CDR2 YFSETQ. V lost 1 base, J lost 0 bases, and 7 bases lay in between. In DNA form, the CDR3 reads TGCGCCAGCAGCTTGACGGGCGCAACTAATGAAAAACTGTTTTTT. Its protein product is CASSLTGATNEKLFF.

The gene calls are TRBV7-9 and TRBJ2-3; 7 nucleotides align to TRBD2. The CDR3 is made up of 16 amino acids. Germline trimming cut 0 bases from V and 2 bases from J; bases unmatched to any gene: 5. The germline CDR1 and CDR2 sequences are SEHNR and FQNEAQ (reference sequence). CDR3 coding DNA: TGTGCCAGCAGCTTAGCGGGGACTATCACCACAGATACGCAGTATTTT. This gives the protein CASSLAGTITTDTQYF.

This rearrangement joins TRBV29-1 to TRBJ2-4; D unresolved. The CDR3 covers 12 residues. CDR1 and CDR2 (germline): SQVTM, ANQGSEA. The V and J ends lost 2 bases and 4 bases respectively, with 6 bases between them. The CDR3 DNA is TGCAGCGTTGAACAGGTTAAAAACATTCAGTACTTC. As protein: CSVEQVKNIQYF.

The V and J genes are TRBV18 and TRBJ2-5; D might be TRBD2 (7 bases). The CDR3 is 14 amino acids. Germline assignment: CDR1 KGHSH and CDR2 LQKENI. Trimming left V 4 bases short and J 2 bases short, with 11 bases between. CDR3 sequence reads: CASSLGGTQETQYF. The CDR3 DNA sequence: TGTGCCAGCTCACTCGGGGGGACACAAGAGACCCAGTACTTC.

The CDR3 loop reads CASSLQGRSEAFF. The DNA for the CDR3 is TGTGCCAGCAGCTTACAGGGGAGGTCTGAAGCTTTCTTT. The V and J genes are TRBV5-4 and TRBJ1-1; 7 bases are a match to TRBD1. The CDR3 contains 13 residues. V shed 2 bases, J shed 6 bases, and the junction held 4 bases outside the gene matches. Germline loops: CDR1 SGHNT, CDR2 YYREEE (reference sequence).

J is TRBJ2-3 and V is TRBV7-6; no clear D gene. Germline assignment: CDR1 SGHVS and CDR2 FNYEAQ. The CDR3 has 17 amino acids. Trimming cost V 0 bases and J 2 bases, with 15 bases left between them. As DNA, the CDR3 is TGTGCCAGCAGCTTAGCCCCCAATACAAACCCCACAGATACGCAGTATTTT. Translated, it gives CASSLAPNTNPTDTQYF.

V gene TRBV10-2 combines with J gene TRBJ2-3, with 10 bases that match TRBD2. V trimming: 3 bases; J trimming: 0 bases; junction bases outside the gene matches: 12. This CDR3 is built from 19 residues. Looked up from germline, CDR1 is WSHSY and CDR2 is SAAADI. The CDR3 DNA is TGCGCCAGCAGTGAACTAGCGGGATTCGAGATCGCTAGCACAGATACGCAGTATTTT. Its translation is CASSELAGFEIASTDTQYF.

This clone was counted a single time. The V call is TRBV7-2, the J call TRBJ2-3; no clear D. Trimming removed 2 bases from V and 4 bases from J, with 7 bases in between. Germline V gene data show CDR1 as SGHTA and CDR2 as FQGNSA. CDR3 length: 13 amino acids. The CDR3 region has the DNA TGTGCCAGCAGCTTAAGAATGGCAGATACGCAGTATTTT. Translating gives CASSLRMADTQYF.

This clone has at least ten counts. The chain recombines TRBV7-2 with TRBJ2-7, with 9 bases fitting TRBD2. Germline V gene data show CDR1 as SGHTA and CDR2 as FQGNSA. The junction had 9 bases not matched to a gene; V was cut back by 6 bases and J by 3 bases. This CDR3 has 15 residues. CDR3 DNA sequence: TGTGCCAGCAGATTACCGGGACTAGCAGGCTACGAGCAGTACTTC. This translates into CASRLPGLAGYEQYF.

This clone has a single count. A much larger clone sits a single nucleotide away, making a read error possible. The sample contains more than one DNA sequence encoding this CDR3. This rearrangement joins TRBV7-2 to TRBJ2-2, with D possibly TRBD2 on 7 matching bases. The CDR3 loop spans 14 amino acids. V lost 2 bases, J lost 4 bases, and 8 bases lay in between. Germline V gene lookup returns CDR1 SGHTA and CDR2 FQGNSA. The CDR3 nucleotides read TGTGCCAGCAGCTTAAGGGGGGGCACCGGGGAGCTGTTTTTT. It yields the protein CASSLRGGTGELFF.

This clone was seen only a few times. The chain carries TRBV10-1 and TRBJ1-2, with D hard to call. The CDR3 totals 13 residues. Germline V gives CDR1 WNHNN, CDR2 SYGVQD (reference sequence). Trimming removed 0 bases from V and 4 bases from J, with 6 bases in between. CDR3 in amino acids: CASSESRAYGYTF. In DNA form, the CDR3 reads TGCGCCAGCAGTGAGTCACGGGCCTATGGCTACACCTTC.

CDR3 residues: CASSFFVSVDNEQFF. The CDR3 DNA follows: TGTGCCAGCAGCTTTTTTGTTAGCGTCGACAATGAGCAGTTCTTC. The chain employs TRBV7-8 and TRBJ2-1; D possibly corresponds to TRBD2 (5 bases). The germline V and J ends were trimmed by 3 bases and 5 bases, with 14 bases remaining between them. The CDR3 runs 15 residues. The V gene's germline CDR1 is SGHVS and CDR2 FQNEAQ.

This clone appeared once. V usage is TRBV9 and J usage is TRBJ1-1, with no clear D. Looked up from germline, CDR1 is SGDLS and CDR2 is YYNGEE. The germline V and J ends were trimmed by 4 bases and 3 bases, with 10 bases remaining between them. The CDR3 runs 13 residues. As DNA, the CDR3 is TGTGCCAGCAGCCGTTTGGTGTACACTGAAGCTTTCTTT. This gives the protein CASSRLVYTEAFF. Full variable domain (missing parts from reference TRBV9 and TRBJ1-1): DSGVTQTPKHLITATGQRVTLRCSPRSGDLSVYWYQQSLDQGLQFLIQYYNGEERAKGNILERFSAQQFPDLHSELNLSSLELGDSALYFCASSRLVYTEAFFGQGTRLTVV.

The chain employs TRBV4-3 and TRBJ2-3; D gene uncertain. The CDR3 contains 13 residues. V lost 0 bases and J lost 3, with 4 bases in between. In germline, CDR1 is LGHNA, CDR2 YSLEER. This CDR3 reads CASSQDLTDTQYF. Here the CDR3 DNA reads TGCGCCAGCAGCCAAGATTTGACAGATACGCAGTATTTT.

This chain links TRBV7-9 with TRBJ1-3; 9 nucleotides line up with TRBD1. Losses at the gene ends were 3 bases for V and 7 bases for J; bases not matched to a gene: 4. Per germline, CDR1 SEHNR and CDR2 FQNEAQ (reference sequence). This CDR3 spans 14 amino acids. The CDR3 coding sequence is TGTGCCAGCAGCTTCGGGACAGGGAAGAACACCATATATTTT. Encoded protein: CASSFGTGKNTIYF.

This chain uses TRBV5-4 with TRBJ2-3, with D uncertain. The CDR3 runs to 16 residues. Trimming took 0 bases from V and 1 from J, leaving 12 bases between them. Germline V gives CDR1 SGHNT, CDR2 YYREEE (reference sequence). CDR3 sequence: CASSLGRAWGTDTQYF. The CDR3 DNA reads TGTGCCAGCAGCTTGGGTAGGGCGTGGGGCACAGATACGCAGTATTTT.

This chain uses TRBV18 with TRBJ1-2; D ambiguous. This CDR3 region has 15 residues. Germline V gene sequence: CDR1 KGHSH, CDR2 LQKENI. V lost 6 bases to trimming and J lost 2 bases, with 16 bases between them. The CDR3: CASSRGSFGNYGYTF. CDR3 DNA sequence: TGTGCCAGCTCCCGTGGCTCCTTCGGCAACTATGGCTACACCTTC.

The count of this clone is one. The CDR3 loop is CASSSTVNTEAFF. The DNA for the CDR3 is TGCGCCAGCAGCTCAACAGTGAACACTGAAGCTTTCTTT. The chain has TRBV5-1 and TRBJ1-1; no clear D. This CDR3 comprises 13 residues. Germline CDR1 and CDR2: SGHRS and YFSETQ. The V end was cut by 3 bases, the J end by 0 bases, with 6 bases between.

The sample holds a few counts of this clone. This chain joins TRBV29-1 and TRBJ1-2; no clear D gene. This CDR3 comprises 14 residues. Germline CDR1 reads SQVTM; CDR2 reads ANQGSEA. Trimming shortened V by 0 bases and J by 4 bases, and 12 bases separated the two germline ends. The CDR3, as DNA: TGCAGCGTTGAAGAGGATGAAGGGATCTATGGCTACACCTTC. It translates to CSVEEDEGIYGYTF.

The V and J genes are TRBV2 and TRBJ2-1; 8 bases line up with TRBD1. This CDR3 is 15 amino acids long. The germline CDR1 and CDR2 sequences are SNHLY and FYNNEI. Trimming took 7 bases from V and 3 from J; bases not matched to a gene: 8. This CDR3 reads CASNPTGVLYNEQFF. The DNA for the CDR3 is TGTGCCAGCAATCCGACAGGGGTTCTCTACAATGAGCAGTTCTTC.

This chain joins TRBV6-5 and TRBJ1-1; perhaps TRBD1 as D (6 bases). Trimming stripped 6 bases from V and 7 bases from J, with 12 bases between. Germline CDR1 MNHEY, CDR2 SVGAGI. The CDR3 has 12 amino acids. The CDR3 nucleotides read TGTGCCAGCAGCTATCTACAGGGTGAAGCTTTCTTT. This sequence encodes CASSYLQGEAFF.

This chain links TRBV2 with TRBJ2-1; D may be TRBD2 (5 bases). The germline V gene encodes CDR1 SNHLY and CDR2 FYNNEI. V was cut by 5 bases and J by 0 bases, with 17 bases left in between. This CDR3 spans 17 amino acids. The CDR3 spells CASSSLPAGVSYNEQFF. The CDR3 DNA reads TGTGCCAGCAGTTCTCTCCCCGCGGGCGTCTCCTACAATGAGCAGTTCTTC.